This T cell receptor beta chain was sequenced for a study of CD8+CD57+ T cells in acquired aplastic anemia. Genomic DNA, the template, was used for profiling of the TCR beta VDJ and CDR3. MiXCR, applied by TCRdb to the reads, yields one record per CDR3 protein. The sample shows 310,000 or so distinct CDR3 sequences, 56% of them seen only once. This CDR3 region has 15 residues. V dropped 5 bases and J dropped 0; count of bases not matched to a gene: 5. CDR1 is SGHTA, CDR2 FQGNSA, per germline. The sequenced patients had an expansion of CD8+CD57+ cells seen by flow cytometry. This sequence originates from a human donor with aplastic anemia. The source material was sorted CD4+, CD8+, or CD8+CD57+ T cells (not recorded which) from PBMCs. The chain couples TRBV7-2 to TRBJ2-3; 7 bases match TRBD1. The CDR3 spells CASSQGVSSTDTQYF. The CDR3 region has the DNA TGTGCCAGCAGCCAGGGGGTCAGTAGCACAGATACGCAGTATTTT.